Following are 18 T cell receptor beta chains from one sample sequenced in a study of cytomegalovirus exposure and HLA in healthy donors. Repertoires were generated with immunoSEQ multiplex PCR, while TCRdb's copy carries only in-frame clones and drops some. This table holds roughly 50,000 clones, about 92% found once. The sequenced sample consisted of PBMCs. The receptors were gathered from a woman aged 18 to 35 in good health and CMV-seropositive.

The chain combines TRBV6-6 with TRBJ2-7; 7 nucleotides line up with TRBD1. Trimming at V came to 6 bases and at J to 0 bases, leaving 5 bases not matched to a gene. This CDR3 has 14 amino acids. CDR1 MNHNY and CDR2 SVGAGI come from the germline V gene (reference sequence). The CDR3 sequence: CASSTQGFSYEQYF. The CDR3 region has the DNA TGTGCCAGCAGCACACAGGGGTTCTCCTACGAGCAGTACTTC.

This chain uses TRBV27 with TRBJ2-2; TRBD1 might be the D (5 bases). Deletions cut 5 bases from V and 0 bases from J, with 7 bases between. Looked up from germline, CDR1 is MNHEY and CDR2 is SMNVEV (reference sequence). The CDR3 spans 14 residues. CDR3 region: CASSQGTNTGELFF. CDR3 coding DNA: TGTGCCAGCAGTCAGGGAACGAACACCGGGGAGCTGTTTTTT.

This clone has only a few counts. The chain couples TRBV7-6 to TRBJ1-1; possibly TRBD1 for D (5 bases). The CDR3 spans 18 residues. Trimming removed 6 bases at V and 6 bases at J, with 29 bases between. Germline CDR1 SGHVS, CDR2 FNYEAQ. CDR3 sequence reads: CASSRNPEGTGPGAEAFF. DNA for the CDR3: TGTGCCAGCAGTCGAAATCCGGAGGGGACGGGGCCGGGGGCTGAAGCTTTCTTT.

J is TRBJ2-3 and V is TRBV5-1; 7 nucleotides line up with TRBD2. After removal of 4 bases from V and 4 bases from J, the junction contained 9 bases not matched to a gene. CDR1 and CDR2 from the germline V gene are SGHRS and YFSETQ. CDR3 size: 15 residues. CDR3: CASSRSGLESDTQYF. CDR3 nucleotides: TGCGCCAGCAGCCGATCTGGACTAGAGTCAGATACGCAGTATTTT.

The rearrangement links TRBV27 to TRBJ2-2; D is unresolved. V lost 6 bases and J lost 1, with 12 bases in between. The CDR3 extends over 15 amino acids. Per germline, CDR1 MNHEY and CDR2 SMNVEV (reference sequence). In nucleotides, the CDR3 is TGTGCCAGCAGACCTCATGAACAGAACACCGGGGAGCTGTTTTTT. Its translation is CASRPHEQNTGELFF.

Written as DNA, the CDR3 is TGTGCCAGCTTGGATCTACAGGGGAAAGAGACCCAGTACTTC. Protein product: CASLDLQGKETQYF. The chain couples TRBV27 to TRBJ2-5, with 7 bases aligning to TRBD1. Germline-derived CDR1 and CDR2 are MNHEY and SMNVEV (reference sequence). Unmatched junction bases numbered 9, after V lost 8 bases and J lost 3 bases. This CDR3 spans 14 amino acids.

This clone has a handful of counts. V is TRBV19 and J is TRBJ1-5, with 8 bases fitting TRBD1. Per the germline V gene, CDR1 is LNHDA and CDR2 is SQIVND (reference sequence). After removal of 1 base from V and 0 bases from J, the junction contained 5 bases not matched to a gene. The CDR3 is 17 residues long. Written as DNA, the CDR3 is TGTGCCAGTAGTATAGTCAGGGGGCAAGATAGCAATCAGCCCCAGCATTTT. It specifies CASSIVRGQDSNQPQHF. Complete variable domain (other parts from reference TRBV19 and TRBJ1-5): DGGITQSPKYLFRKEGQNVTLSCEQNLNHDAMYWYRQDPGQGLRLIYYSQIVNDFQKGDIAEGYSVSREKKESFPLTVTSAQKNPTAFYLCASSIVRGQDSNQPQHFGDGTRLSIL.

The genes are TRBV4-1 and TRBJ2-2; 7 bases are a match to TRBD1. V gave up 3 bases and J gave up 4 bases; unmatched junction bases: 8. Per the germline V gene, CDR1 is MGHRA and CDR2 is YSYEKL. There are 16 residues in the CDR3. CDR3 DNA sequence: TGCGCCAGCAGCCATTTTAGGGGGCAGGTCACCGGGGAGCTGTTTTTT. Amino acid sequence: CASSHFRGQVTGELFF.

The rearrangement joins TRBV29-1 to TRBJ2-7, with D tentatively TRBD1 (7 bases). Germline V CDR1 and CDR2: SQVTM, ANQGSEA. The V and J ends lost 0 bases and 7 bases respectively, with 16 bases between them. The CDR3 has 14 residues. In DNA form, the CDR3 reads TGCAGCGTTGAAGACAGGGGGTCGCGGGGAGAGCAGTACTTC. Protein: CSVEDRGSRGEQYF.

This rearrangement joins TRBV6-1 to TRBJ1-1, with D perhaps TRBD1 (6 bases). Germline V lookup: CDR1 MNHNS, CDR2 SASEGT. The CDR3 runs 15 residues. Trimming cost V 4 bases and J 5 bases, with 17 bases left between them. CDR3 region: CASSAQPGDLTEAFF. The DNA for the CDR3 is TGTGCCAGCAGTGCTCAACCAGGGGATCTGACTGAAGCTTTCTTT.

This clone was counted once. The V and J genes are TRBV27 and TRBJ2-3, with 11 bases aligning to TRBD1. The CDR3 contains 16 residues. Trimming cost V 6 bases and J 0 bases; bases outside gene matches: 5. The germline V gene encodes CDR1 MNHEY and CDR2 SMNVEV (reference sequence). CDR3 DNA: TGTGCCAGCAGCCAAGGACAGGGGGCTAGCACAGATACGCAGTATTTT. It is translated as CASSQGQGASTDTQYF.

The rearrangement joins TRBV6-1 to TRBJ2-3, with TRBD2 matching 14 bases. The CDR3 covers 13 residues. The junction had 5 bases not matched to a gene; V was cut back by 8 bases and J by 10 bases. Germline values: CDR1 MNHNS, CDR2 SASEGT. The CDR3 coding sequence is TGTGCCAGCGTAGGACTAGCGGGGGGAGCGCAGTATTTT. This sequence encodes CASVGLAGGAQYF.

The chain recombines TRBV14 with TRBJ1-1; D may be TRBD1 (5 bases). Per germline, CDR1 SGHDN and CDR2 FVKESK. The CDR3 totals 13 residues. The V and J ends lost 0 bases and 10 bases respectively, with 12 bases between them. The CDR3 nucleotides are TGTGCCAGCAGCCAAGAAGGGGCGCGGACAGCTTTCTTT. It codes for CASSQEGARTAFF.

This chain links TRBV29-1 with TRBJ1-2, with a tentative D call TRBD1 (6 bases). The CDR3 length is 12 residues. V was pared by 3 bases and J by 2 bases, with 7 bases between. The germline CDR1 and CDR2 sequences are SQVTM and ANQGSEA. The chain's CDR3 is CSVDRGNYGYTF. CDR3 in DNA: TGCAGCGTTGACAGGGGCAACTATGGCTACACCTTC.

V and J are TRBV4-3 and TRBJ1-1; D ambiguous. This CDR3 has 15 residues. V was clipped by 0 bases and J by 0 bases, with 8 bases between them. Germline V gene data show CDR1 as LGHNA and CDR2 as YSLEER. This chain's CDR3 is CASSQDPQMNTEAFF. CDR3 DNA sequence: TGCGCCAGCAGCCAAGACCCACAAATGAACACTGAAGCTTTCTTT.

As DNA, the CDR3 is TGTGCCAGCAACCAGGGATCTCTTAGCAATCAGCCCCAGCATTTT. Amino acid sequence: CASNQGSLSNQPQHF. The V and J genes are TRBV6-1 and TRBJ1-5; TRBD1 might be the D (5 bases). From germline, CDR1 is MNHNS and CDR2 SASEGT. The V and J ends lost 7 bases and 0 bases respectively, with 13 bases between them. The CDR3 has 15 residues.

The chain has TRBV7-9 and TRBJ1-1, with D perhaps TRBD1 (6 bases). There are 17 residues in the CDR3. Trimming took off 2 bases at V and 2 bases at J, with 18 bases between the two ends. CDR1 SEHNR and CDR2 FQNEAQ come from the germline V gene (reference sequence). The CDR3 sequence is CASSLRAGVGINTEAFF. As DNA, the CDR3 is TGTGCCAGCAGCTTAAGGGCAGGGGTAGGGATTAACACTGAAGCTTTCTTT.

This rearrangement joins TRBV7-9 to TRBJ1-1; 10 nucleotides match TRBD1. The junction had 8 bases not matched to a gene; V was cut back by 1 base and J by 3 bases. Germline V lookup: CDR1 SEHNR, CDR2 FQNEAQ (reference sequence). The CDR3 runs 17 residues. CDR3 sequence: CASSLGLSGTGDTEAFF. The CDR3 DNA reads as TGTGCCAGCAGCTTAGGGTTGAGCGGGACAGGGGACACTGAAGCTTTCTTT. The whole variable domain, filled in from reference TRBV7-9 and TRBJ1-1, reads DTGVSQNPRHKITKRGQNVTFRCDPISEHNRLYWYRQTLGQGPEFLTYFQNEAQLEKSRLLSDRFSAERPKGSFSTLEIQRTEQGDSAMYLCASSLGLSGTGDTEAFFGQGTRLTVV.